Sequencing of this T cell receptor (beta chain) was carried out in a study of control samples from healthy donors and cancer patients. The protocol was immunoSEQ multiplex PCR, while the TCRdb copy is restricted to in-frame clones and leaves out a portion. The data show 80,000 or so clones, with about nine tenths seen just once and roughly a sixth held by the top ten. V was clipped by 9 bases and J by 6 bases, with 11 bases between them. Germline loops: CDR1 LNHDA, CDR2 SQIVND (reference sequence). CDR3 length equals 12 residues. The sample comprised blood. The chain recombines TRBV19 with TRBJ1-4; maybe TRBD1 (6 bases). The TCR sequence derives from a man in his fifties in good health. CDR3 residues: CARWGLDEKLFF. Here the CDR3 DNA reads TGTGCCAGGTGGGGGCTGGATGAAAAACTGTTTTTT.